The rows below give T cell receptor beta chains drawn from one sample of a study of blood T cell repertoires in COVID-19. TCRdb keeps only in-frame clones here, not all; method: immunoSEQ multiplex PCR. The table has fewer than 200,000 clones, roughly 80% seen once. Sequenced material: peripheral blood. The receptor set was obtained from a woman in her seventies with COVID-19, enrolled during active disease. CDR3s include the opening cysteine and the closing phenylalanine or tryptophan. The D gene is left open where the match is weak. Part of the rows lack a size; the others show once, few, many or a class for expanded clones.

v_call: TRBV7-2
d_call: -
j_call: TRBJ2-3
clone_size: once
cdr3_aa: CASSSDGFGTDTQYF
cdr3_nt: TGTGCCAGCAGCTCAGACGGGTTTGGCACAGATACGCAGTATTTT

v_call: TRBV11-2
d_call: TRBD2
j_call: TRBJ2-3
clone_size: -
cdr3_aa: CASSHLTSGSRADTQYF
cdr3_nt: TGTGCCAGCAGCCATTTGACTAGCGGGAGTCGGGCAGATACGCAGTATTTT

v_call: TRBV28
d_call: -
j_call: TRBJ2-4
clone_size: -
cdr3_aa: CASSLRETVNIQYF
cdr3_nt: TGTGCCAGCAGCCTCCGGGAGACGGTTAACATTCAGTACTTC

v_call: TRBV12-5
d_call: -
j_call: TRBJ2-6
clone_size: -
cdr3_aa: CASGFSSASSGANVLTF
cdr3_nt: TGTGCTAGTGGTTTTAGTTCCGCTTCCTCTGGGGCCAACGTCCTGACTTTC

v_call: TRBV5-4
d_call: -
j_call: TRBJ2-7
clone_size: -
cdr3_aa: CASSTTGTSYEQYF
cdr3_nt: TGTGCCAGCAGTACCACAGGTACCTCCTACGAGCAGTACTTC

v_call: TRBV6-1
d_call: TRBD1
j_call: TRBJ2-2
clone_size: -
cdr3_aa: CASSVLFQGVNTGELFF
cdr3_nt: TGTGCCAGCAGTGTCCTCTTTCAGGGGGTTAACACCGGGGAGCTGTTTTTT

v_call: TRBV19
d_call: -
j_call: TRBJ1-6
clone_size: -
cdr3_aa: CATQVPGNSPLHF
cdr3_nt: TGTGCCACCCAAGTCCCAGGGAATTCACCCCTCCACTTT

v_call: TRBV5-4
d_call: -
j_call: TRBJ2-2
clone_size: few
cdr3_aa: CASSFSGTNTGELFF
cdr3_nt: TGTGCCAGCAGCTTCTCCGGGACTAACACCGGGGAGCTGTTTTTT

v_call: TRBV10-3
d_call: -
j_call: TRBJ1-4
clone_size: once
cdr3_aa: CALMVFPGAENEKLFF
cdr3_nt: TGTGCCTTGATGGTTTTTCCGGGAGCGGAGAATGAAAAACTGTTTTTT

v_call: TRBV19
d_call: TRBD1
j_call: TRBJ1-1
clone_size: -
cdr3_aa: CASSGTDRSGPVYAFF
cdr3_nt: TGTGCCAGTAGTGGCACGGACAGGTCGGGACCTGTGTACGCTTTCTTT

v_call: TRBV10-3
d_call: -
j_call: TRBJ2-5
clone_size: -
cdr3_aa: CAISESGSIETQYF
cdr3_nt: TGTGCCATCAGTGAGTCAGGGAGTATAGAGACCCAGTACTTC

v_call: TRBV7-2
d_call: -
j_call: TRBJ2-3
clone_size: -
cdr3_aa: CASSRGYSSDGDTQYF
cdr3_nt: TGTGCCAGCAGCCGCGGGTATTCTAGCGATGGAGATACGCAGTATTTT

v_call: TRBV5-1
d_call: -
j_call: TRBJ1-1
clone_size: -
cdr3_aa: CASSRSGLRVNTEAFF
cdr3_nt: TGCGCCAGCAGCCGATCGGGACTAAGGGTGAACACTGAAGCTTTCTTT

v_call: TRBV11-3
d_call: TRBD2
j_call: TRBJ2-7
clone_size: -
cdr3_aa: CASSSRLAGAYEQYF
cdr3_nt: TGTGCCAGCAGCTCACGACTAGCGGGAGCCTACGAGCAGTACTTC

v_call: TRBV7-7
d_call: TRBD1
j_call: TRBJ2-5
clone_size: -
cdr3_aa: CASSFWDSETETQYF
cdr3_nt: TGTGCCAGCAGCTTCTGGGACAGTGAAACGGAGACCCAGTACTTC

v_call: TRBV10-2
d_call: -
j_call: TRBJ1-2
clone_size: -
cdr3_aa: CASTGAHGSYGYTF
cdr3_nt: TGCGCCAGTACTGGTGCGCATGGTAGCTATGGCTACACCTTC

v_call: TRBV28
d_call: TRBD1
j_call: TRBJ2-1
clone_size: -
cdr3_aa: CASRMTGSGSYNEQFF
cdr3_nt: TGTGCCAGCAGGATGACAGGGTCGGGGTCCTACAATGAGCAGTTCTTC

v_call: TRBV11-2
d_call: -
j_call: TRBJ1-6
clone_size: -
cdr3_aa: CASQVSMQGNSPLHF
cdr3_nt: TGTGCCAGCCAAGTTTCCATGCAGGGAAATTCACCCCTCCACTTT

v_call: TRBV6-6
d_call: -
j_call: TRBJ2-1
clone_size: -
cdr3_aa: CASSYQRPGEQFF
cdr3_nt: TGTGCCAGCAGTTACCAGCGCCCCGGTGAGCAGTTCTTC

v_call: TRBV6-5
d_call: TRBD2
j_call: TRBJ2-7
clone_size: -
cdr3_aa: CASSSGAAGVYEQYF
cdr3_nt: TGTGCCAGCAGTTCCGGTGCAGCGGGAGTTTACGAGCAGTACTTC

v_call: TRBV30
d_call: TRBD2
j_call: TRBJ2-3
clone_size: -
cdr3_aa: CAWSVNSGSSDTQYF
cdr3_nt: TGTGCCTGGAGTGTTAATAGCGGGAGCTCAGATACGCAGTATTTT

v_call: TRBV11-1
d_call: -
j_call: TRBJ2-3
clone_size: few
cdr3_aa: CASSLGRTDTQYF
cdr3_nt: TGTGCCAGCAGCTTGGGGCGCACAGATACGCAGTATTTT

v_call: TRBV30
d_call: TRBD1
j_call: TRBJ2-1
clone_size: -
cdr3_aa: CALRTGGNEQFF
cdr3_nt: TGTGCCCTCCGGACAGGGGGCAATGAGCAGTTCTTC

v_call: TRBV4-3
d_call: TRBD1
j_call: TRBJ1-4
clone_size: -
cdr3_aa: CASSQDADRGYEKLFF
cdr3_nt: TGCGCCAGCAGCCAAGATGCGGACAGGGGGTATGAAAAACTGTTTTTT

v_call: TRBV5-6
d_call: -
j_call: TRBJ1-6
clone_size: -
cdr3_aa: CASSLRRSVNSPLHF
cdr3_nt: TGTGCCAGCAGCTTGCGGCGGTCTGTGAATTCACCCCTCCACTTT

v_call: TRBV29-1
d_call: TRBD2
j_call: TRBJ2-3
clone_size: -
cdr3_aa: CSVGTSGGTDTQYF
cdr3_nt: TGCAGCGTTGGAACTAGCGGGGGAACAGATACGCAGTATTTT

v_call: TRBV28
d_call: TRBD1
j_call: TRBJ1-6
clone_size: -
cdr3_aa: CATKTGGRFRSPLHF
cdr3_nt: TGTGCCACCAAAACAGGGGGACGGTTTCGTTCACCCCTCCACTTT

v_call: TRBV5-1
d_call: TRBD2
j_call: TRBJ2-1
clone_size: once
cdr3_aa: CASSFGGAGGPWGEQFF
cdr3_nt: TGCGCCAGCAGCTTCGGAGGGGCGGGAGGGCCCTGGGGTGAGCAGTTCTTC

v_call: TRBV5-4
d_call: -
j_call: TRBJ1-5
clone_size: -
cdr3_aa: CASSDSGSNQPQHF
cdr3_nt: TGTGCCAGCTCGGACAGTGGTAGCAATCAGCCCCAGCATTTT

v_call: TRBV20-1
d_call: TRBD1
j_call: TRBJ2-5
clone_size: once
cdr3_aa: CSASPGQVKQETQYF
cdr3_nt: TGCAGTGCTAGTCCGGGACAGGTGAAACAAGAGACCCAGTACTTC

v_call: TRBV27
d_call: TRBD2
j_call: TRBJ2-7
clone_size: -
cdr3_aa: CASSLGLAGDEQYF
cdr3_nt: TGTGCCAGCAGTTTGGGACTAGCGGGAGACGAGCAGTACTTC

v_call: TRBV19
d_call: -
j_call: TRBJ2-5
clone_size: many
cdr3_aa: CASRSGETQYF
cdr3_nt: TGTGCCAGTAGGAGCGGAGAGACCCAGTACTTC

v_call: TRBV24-1
d_call: -
j_call: TRBJ1-5
clone_size: few
cdr3_aa: CATSDSTRGSYNQPQHF
cdr3_nt: TGTGCCACCAGTGACAGTACCCGGGGTTCATACAATCAGCCCCAGCATTTT

v_call: TRBV9
d_call: TRBD2
j_call: TRBJ2-1
clone_size: -
cdr3_aa: CASSVQVSGGYNEQFF
cdr3_nt: TGTGCCAGCAGCGTACAAGTCAGCGGGGGCTACAATGAGCAGTTCTTC

v_call: TRBV28
d_call: -
j_call: TRBJ2-5
clone_size: -
cdr3_aa: CASSGTMKQETQYF
cdr3_nt: TGTGCCAGCAGCGGGACAATGAAACAAGAGACCCAGTACTTC

v_call: TRBV18
d_call: TRBD1
j_call: TRBJ1-1
clone_size: -
cdr3_aa: CASSPLTGDTEAFF
cdr3_nt: TGTGCCAGCTCACCCCTAACAGGGGACACTGAAGCTTTCTTT

v_call: TRBV7-2
d_call: TRBD2
j_call: TRBJ2-3
clone_size: -
cdr3_aa: CASSSEVAGAGSTDTQYF
cdr3_nt: TGTGCCAGCAGCTCCGAGGTAGCGGGAGCAGGGAGCACAGATACGCAGTATTTT

v_call: TRBV16
d_call: -
j_call: TRBJ1-1
clone_size: -
cdr3_aa: CASSQSYRETEAFF
cdr3_nt: TGTGCCAGCAGCCAATCCTACAGGGAGACTGAAGCTTTCTTT

v_call: TRBV7-9
d_call: -
j_call: TRBJ2-1
clone_size: -
cdr3_aa: CASSTPSGLGYNEQFF
cdr3_nt: TGTGCCAGCAGTACCCCCAGCGGCCTGGGTTACAATGAGCAGTTCTTC

v_call: TRBV27
d_call: -
j_call: TRBJ1-5
clone_size: -
cdr3_aa: CASRLNSNQPQHF
cdr3_nt: TGTGCCAGCAGACTAAATAGCAATCAGCCCCAGCATTTT

v_call: TRBV5-4
d_call: -
j_call: TRBJ2-1
clone_size: -
cdr3_aa: CASSLGLASYDEQFF
cdr3_nt: TGTGCCAGCAGCTTGGGGTTAGCTAGTTACGATGAGCAGTTCTTC

v_call: TRBV6-2/TRBV6-3
d_call: TRBD2
j_call: TRBJ2-3
clone_size: -
cdr3_aa: CASSFPQAGGPPSTDTQYF
cdr3_nt: TGTGCCAGCAGTTTCCCTCAAGCGGGAGGACCGCCTAGCACAGATACGCAGTATTTT

v_call: TRBV2
d_call: TRBD1
j_call: TRBJ1-1
clone_size: -
cdr3_aa: CASNSGQGFMNTEAFF
cdr3_nt: TGTGCCAGCAACTCGGGACAGGGATTTATGAACACTGAAGCTTTCTTT

v_call: TRBV30
d_call: -
j_call: TRBJ1-4
clone_size: once
cdr3_aa: CAWSVRRGATNEKLFF
cdr3_nt: TGTGCCTGGAGTGTACGCCGAGGAGCAACTAATGAAAAACTGTTTTTT

v_call: TRBV9
d_call: TRBD2
j_call: TRBJ2-3
clone_size: -
cdr3_aa: CASSGGTTPPTDTQYF
cdr3_nt: TGTGCCAGCAGCGGGGGGACTACCCCTCCCACAGATACGCAGTATTTT

v_call: TRBV24-1
d_call: -
j_call: TRBJ2-2
clone_size: -
cdr3_aa: CATSDIDSSNTGELFF
cdr3_nt: TGTGCCACCAGTGATATCGACAGCTCTAACACCGGGGAGCTGTTTTTT

v_call: TRBV14
d_call: -
j_call: TRBJ2-2
clone_size: -
cdr3_aa: CASSQEYRGLNTGELFF
cdr3_nt: TGTGCCAGCAGCCAAGAATATCGCGGGTTGAACACCGGGGAGCTGTTTTTT

v_call: TRBV7-2
d_call: TRBD1
j_call: TRBJ1-6
clone_size: -
cdr3_aa: CASSLTGGGNSPLHF
cdr3_nt: TGTGCCAGCAGCTTGACAGGGGGCGGCAATTCACCCCTCCACTTT

v_call: TRBV5-1
d_call: TRBD1
j_call: TRBJ1-2
clone_size: -
cdr3_aa: CASSLRPGQGREGYTF
cdr3_nt: TGCGCCAGCAGCCTCCGCCCCGGACAGGGTCGGGAAGGCTACACCTTC

v_call: TRBV11-3
d_call: TRBD1
j_call: TRBJ2-1
clone_size: -
cdr3_aa: CASSLGDSSYNEQFF
cdr3_nt: TGTGCCAGCAGCTTAGGGGACAGCTCCTACAATGAGCAGTTCTTC